This TCR beta chain came from a study of regulatory T cells in long-lasting Graves disease. There are 15 residues in the CDR3. Trimming took 7 bases from V and 1 from J, leaving 16 bases between them. The V gene's germline CDR1 is SEHNR and CDR2 FQNEAQ (reference sequence). With iRepertoire HTBI primers and Arm-PCR of CDR3 regions, TCR beta libraries were built. TCRdb itself ran the multiplex PCR reads through MiXCR, one entry per CDR3 protein. Found here are 310,000 or so distinct CDR3 sequences, 22% of them singletons; the top ten hold about 56%. Sample time point: persistent/refractory GD, antithyroid drugs over 5 years with positive TRAb. Researchers made the TCR library from RNA that was extracted from PBMCs. There are many counts of this clonotype.

Here the sequenced sample was peripheral blood mononuclear cells (PBMCs), taken when the disease was refractory, from a patient treated with antithyroid drugs. This sequence was found in a female donor with Graves disease. The J gene is TRBJ2-5, the V gene TRBV7-9; no reliable D call. CDR3 sequence reads: CASTGPDKSQETQYF. The CDR3 DNA reads as TGTGCCAGCACCGGTCCCGACAAGAGCCAAGAGACCCAGTACTTC.